These T cell receptor beta chains were read from a single sample in a study of T cell responses to AZD1222 COVID-19 vaccine. Libraries were prepared by immunoSEQ multiplex PCR; TCRdb keeps only in-frame clonotypes and omits some of them. This table has 90,000 to 120,000 clones, 75% to 90% appearing once. Source: peripheral blood, taken on day 0 of AZD1222 vaccination. Receptors originate from an adult in good health. Both conserved end residues are part of each CDR3.

v_gene,CDR3aa
TRBV5-5,CASTLRGPQETQYF
TRBV12-3/TRBV12-4,CASSKIGEQYF
TRBV7-8,CASSHRARTANEKLFF
TRBV24-1,CATSDTEFPQYF
TRBV29-1,CSVEKREGNEKLFF
TRBV6-5,CASSKDRSRGELFF
TRBV18,CASSFRDAGSNIYGYTF
TRBV7-9,CASTEYRDRLRGYTF
TRBV7-6,CASSRASGTLTDTQYF
TRBV11-2,CASSLGGVNTEAFF
TRBV7-9,CASSLGQGLQETQYF
TRBV4-2,CASSPIAGGTRNTGELFF
TRBV5-6,CASSSGREAFF
TRBV5-5,CASSLTGTGTGWREKLFF
TRBV10-3,CAISRIAGGTDTQYF
TRBV12-3/TRBV12-4,CASRHSLLGEQYF
TRBV19,CASSPWRGDEKLFF
TRBV3-1/TRBV3-2,CASRARGSKGAGELFF
TRBV4-3,CASSQEWDSGGYNSPLHF
TRBV7-2,CASSLWTGTGNTIYF
TRBV5-1,CASTVTAGPNTGELFF
TRBV3-1/TRBV3-2,CASSQGRRISSREQYF
TRBV28,CASSPSSGTGNQPQHF
TRBV5-1,CASSLGDTNNYGYTF
TRBV19,CASRGPAGRNEAFF
TRBV18,CASSPLGGQPQHF
TRBV5-1,CASSLGTGDSPLHF
TRBV28,CASSLTGLVGKLFF
TRBV30,CATEWTAVGTGELFF
TRBV9,CASSVLAGFNEQFF
TRBV9,CASSVAPYQEQETQYF
TRBV18,CASSPGSGEGQYF
TRBV4-2,CASSQAPGTFNEKLFF
TRBV28,CASSLSNPYEQYF
TRBV7-9,CASSLASHRPTGELFF
TRBV3-1/TRBV3-2,CASSQGGRGYTEAFF
TRBV5-6,CASSGYSSYEQYF
TRBV18,CASSPIGTETYEQYF
TRBV3-1/TRBV3-2,CASSHTQGSGNTIYF
TRBV9,CASSGVGGNQPQHF